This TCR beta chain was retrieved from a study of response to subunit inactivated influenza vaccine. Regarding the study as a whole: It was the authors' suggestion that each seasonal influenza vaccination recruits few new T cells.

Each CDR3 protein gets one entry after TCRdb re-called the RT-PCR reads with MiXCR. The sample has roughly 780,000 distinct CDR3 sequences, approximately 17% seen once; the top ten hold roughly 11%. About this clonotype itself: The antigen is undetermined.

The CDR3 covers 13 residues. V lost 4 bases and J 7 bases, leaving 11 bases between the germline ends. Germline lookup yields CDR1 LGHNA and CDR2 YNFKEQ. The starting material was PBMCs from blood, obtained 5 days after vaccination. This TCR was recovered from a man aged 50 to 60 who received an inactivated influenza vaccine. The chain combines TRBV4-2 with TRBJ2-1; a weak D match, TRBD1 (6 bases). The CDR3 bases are TGTGCCAGCAGCCCCGTAGACAGGAATGAGCAGTTCTTC. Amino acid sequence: CASSPVDRNEQFF.